This is a list of T cell receptor beta chains from one sample in a study of T cells in Graves' hyperthyroidism and ophthalmopathy. From the multiplex PCR reads, TCRdb called clonotypes with MiXCR, one entry per CDR3 protein. The repertoire includes hundreds of thousands of distinct CDR3 sequences, more than 30% of them detected once, and 8.9% sits in the top ten. The specimen was blood. The receptors derive from a man younger than 30 with Graves' hyperthyroidism. Each CDR3 is given with its conserved first and last residue. The order of the fields is V gene, CDR3 protein.

v_call: TRBV5-1
cdr3_aa: CASSVFLRWYGYTF

v_call: TRBV20-1
cdr3_aa: CSASRQDTEAFF

v_call: TRBV29-1
cdr3_aa: CSQDELYEQYF

v_call: TRBV10-2
cdr3_aa: CASSSPGGDSYEQYF

v_call: TRBV2
cdr3_aa: CASRPSPGQGIYEQYF

v_call: TRBV10-3
cdr3_aa: CAISESMGQYNSPLHF

v_call: TRBV10-2
cdr3_aa: CASGEIWDEQYF

v_call: TRBV9
cdr3_aa: CASLPGQAPGELFF

v_call: TRBV7-8
cdr3_aa: CASSSRDGGAGETQYF

v_call: TRBV7-9
cdr3_aa: CASSLGGLGANVLTF

v_call: TRBV10-3
cdr3_aa: CAISDLGGREGYEQYF

v_call: TRBV6-1
cdr3_aa: CASSLGLSGTANQPQHF

v_call: TRBV11-2
cdr3_aa: CASPGGLLALETQYF

v_call: TRBV5-1
cdr3_aa: CASSWSGGAGGLFF

v_call: TRBV2
cdr3_aa: CASRTTGGNYGYTF

v_call: TRBV10-3
cdr3_aa: CASKQGNSPLHF

v_call: TRBV7-9
cdr3_aa: CASSLGGQGPNTEAFF

v_call: TRBV11-2
cdr3_aa: CASSLAGDLFYEQYF

v_call: TRBV12-3/TRBV12-4
cdr3_aa: CASSLGQAVGYTF

v_call: TRBV15
cdr3_aa: CATSRGARTSTDTQYF

v_call: TRBV7-9
cdr3_aa: CASTNGQGRNTIYF

v_call: TRBV9
cdr3_aa: CASSETSGVTGELFF

v_call: TRBV9
cdr3_aa: CASSPNRGVGGELFF

v_call: TRBV15
cdr3_aa: CATSGIGQGAIPNTEAFF

v_call: TRBV20-1
cdr3_aa: CSASGRRPGEQYF

v_call: TRBV10-3
cdr3_aa: CAISQGASNTEAFF

v_call: TRBV13
cdr3_aa: CASSSTNPFSGNTIYF

v_call: TRBV5-6
cdr3_aa: CASAIGETQYF

v_call: TRBV5-6
cdr3_aa: CASSMALGRGQETQYF

v_call: TRBV7-1
cdr3_aa: CASSPGRHSYEQYF

v_call: TRBV5-5
cdr3_aa: CASSIAADSPLHF

v_call: TRBV12-3/TRBV12-4
cdr3_aa: CASSLAAGPNSPLHF

v_call: TRBV29-1
cdr3_aa: CSGAGGDTDTQYF

v_call: TRBV6-6
cdr3_aa: CASSHPGKGVYEQYF

v_call: TRBV12-3/TRBV12-4
cdr3_aa: CASSYSVGQYGYTF

v_call: TRBV2
cdr3_aa: CASRAWTGISAEQYF

v_call: TRBV7-2
cdr3_aa: CASSFLQDSNTGELFF

v_call: TRBV7-9
cdr3_aa: CASSRGQGRDEQYF

v_call: TRBV7-8
cdr3_aa: CASSSGGVGNTIYF

v_call: TRBV27
cdr3_aa: CASSPLLAGGPVHEQYF

v_call: TRBV2
cdr3_aa: CAISEPRPDQPDTGELFF

v_call: TRBV12-3/TRBV12-4
cdr3_aa: CASSLVGAGGLQETQYF

v_call: TRBV24-1
cdr3_aa: CTTSDGKLFF

v_call: TRBV7-3
cdr3_aa: CASNVGPGGELFF

v_call: TRBV5-4
cdr3_aa: CASSLSTGWELFF

v_call: TRBV4-3
cdr3_aa: CASSQDPGTGEKLFF

v_call: TRBV7-6
cdr3_aa: CANSAGPVNTIYF

v_call: TRBV29-1
cdr3_aa: CSAGGYEQYF

v_call: TRBV20-1
cdr3_aa: CSASEGGINTEAFF

v_call: TRBV19
cdr3_aa: CASRLANTGELFF

v_call: TRBV18
cdr3_aa: CASSPRIGELFF